The 20 T cell receptor beta chains listed next were all sequenced from one sample in a study of blood T cell repertoires in COVID-19. Sequencing used immunoSEQ multiplex PCR; TCRdb keeps in-frame clones, though not all of them. The sample carries approximately 240,000 clones, 86% recorded once. Sequencing input: PBMCs or T cells enriched from blood (not recorded which). These receptors were obtained from a woman aged 45-65 years in a cohort exposed to, infected with or recovered from COVID-19 (not recorded which).

The chain is built from TRBV9 and TRBJ1-6; D might be TRBD1 (5 bases). Deletions cut 0 bases from V and 0 bases from J, with 10 bases between. The CDR3 contains 17 residues. Germline V gene lookup returns CDR1 SGDLS and CDR2 YYNGEE. DNA of the CDR3: TGTGCCAGCAGCGTAGGGGACTCATCCTCCTATAATTCACCCCTCCACTTT. It translates to CASSVGDSSSYNSPLHF. Full variable domain (remainder filled in from reference TRBV9 and TRBJ1-6): DSGVTQTPKHLITATGQRVTLRCSPRSGDLSVYWYQQSLDQGLQFLIQYYNGEERAKGNILERFSAQQFPDLHSELNLSSLELGDSALYFCASSVGDSSSYNSPLHFGNGTRLTVT.

The chain recombines TRBV6-5 with TRBJ2-2; D perhaps matches TRBD1 (5 bases). V gave up 6 bases and J gave up 0 bases, with 11 bases separating them. In germline, CDR1 is MNHEY, CDR2 SVGAGI. The length of the CDR3 is 15 residues. The CDR3 loop is CASRADRANTGELFF. In nucleotides, the CDR3 is TGTGCCAGCAGAGCCGACAGAGCGAACACCGGGGAGCTGTTTTTT.

This clone was picked up one time. The chain has TRBV19 and TRBJ1-1, with D possibly being TRBD1 (5 bases). This CDR3 contains 15 residues. The germline V gene has CDR1 LNHDA and CDR2 SQIVND (reference sequence). V was clipped by 7 bases and J by 1 base, with 16 bases between them. The CDR3 DNA reads as TGTGCCAGTACCGCCCGCTGGCAGGGGAACACTGAAGCTTTCTTT. Amino acids: CASTARWQGNTEAFF.

CDR3 sequence reads: CASSRPGGTQETQYF. The CDR3 DNA reads TGTGCCAGTAGTAGGCCGGGGGGGACACAAGAGACCCAGTACTTC. This rearrangement joins TRBV19 to TRBJ2-5; 8 bases align to TRBD2. The CDR3 consists of 15 residues. V trimming: 4 bases; J trimming: 2 bases; junction bases outside the gene matches: 6. Per germline, CDR1 LNHDA and CDR2 SQIVND (reference sequence). Full variable domain (outside the CDR3, taken from reference TRBV19 and TRBJ2-5): DGGITQSPKYLFRKEGQNVTLSCEQNLNHDAMYWYRQDPGQGLRLIYYSQIVNDFQKGDIAEGYSVSREKKESFPLTVTSAQKNPTAFYLCASSRPGGTQETQYFGPGTRLLVL.

The CDR3 sequence: CASRYPGGAINEQFF. As DNA, the CDR3 is TGCGCCAGCAGGTACCCCGGGGGGGCCATTAATGAGCAGTTCTTC. The V call is TRBV5-1, the J call TRBJ2-1; the match to TRBD2 covers 8 bases. V was clipped by 5 bases and J by 7 bases; unmatched bases: 11. Per germline, CDR1 SGHRS and CDR2 YFSETQ. The CDR3 runs to 15 residues. Filled out from reference TRBV5-1 and TRBJ2-1, the complete variable domain reads KAGVTQTPRYLIKTRGQQVTLSCSPISGHRSVSWYQQTPGQGLQFLFEYFSETQRNKGNFPGRFSGRQFSNSRSEMNVSTLELGDSALYLCASRYPGGAINEQFFGPGTRLTVL.

The rearrangement links TRBV21-1 to TRBJ1-4. TRBV21-1 is described as a pseudogene. This CDR3 has 14 amino acids. The CDR3 is CASSSREANEKLFF. In DNA form, the CDR3 reads TGTGCCAGCAGCAGCAGGGAGGCTAATGAAAAACTGTTTTTT.

The chain employs TRBV28 and TRBJ2-7; maybe TRBD1 (8 bases). Germline V CDR1 and CDR2: MDHEN, SYDVKM. Between the trimmed V and J ends, which lost 6 bases and 1 base, there was a span of 16 bases. The CDR3 has 15 amino acids. CDR3: CASRPIQGGSYEQYF. In DNA form, the CDR3 reads TGTGCCAGCAGACCTATACAGGGGGGGTCCTACGAGCAGTACTTC.

The gene calls are TRBV6-5 and TRBJ1-1; TRBD1 matches 10 bases. V gave up 6 bases and J gave up 4 bases; unmatched junction bases: 8. There are 15 residues in the CDR3. Germline V lookup: CDR1 MNHEY, CDR2 SVGAGI. The CDR3 region is CASSMTGGGFTEAFF. The CDR3 bases are TGTGCCAGCAGCATGACAGGGGGCGGGTTCACTGAAGCTTTCTTT.

In its sample, this clone was seen a few times. The J gene is TRBJ1-2, the V gene TRBV25-1, with TRBD1 as a possible D gene (6 bases). The V end was cut by 6 bases, the J end by 8 bases, with 16 bases between. The CDR3 is 13 amino acids. Per germline, CDR1 MGHDK and CDR2 SYGVNS. DNA of the CDR3: TGTGCCAGCAGACCCGGACAGCAGATAGGCTACACCTTC. Translating it yields CASRPGQQIGYTF.

The chain couples TRBV5-1 to TRBJ2-2; 8 bases match TRBD1. Germline V lookup: CDR1 SGHRS, CDR2 YFSETQ. CDR3 size: 16 residues. V trimming: 2 bases; J trimming: 4 bases; junction bases outside the gene matches: 7. CDR3 sequence reads: CASSLATGAGTGELFF. In DNA, the CDR3 is TGCGCCAGCAGCTTAGCGACAGGGGCGGGCACCGGGGAGCTGTTTTTT.

This chain joins TRBV7-9 and TRBJ1-6; D unclear. The CDR3 covers 13 residues. The germline CDR1 and CDR2 sequences are SEHNR and FQNEAQ (reference sequence). Trimming shortened V by 3 bases and J by 4 bases, and 4 bases separated the two germline ends. The CDR3 sequence: CASSFPYNSPLHF. In DNA, the CDR3 is TGTGCCAGCAGCTTCCCATATAATTCACCCCTCCACTTT.

The chain has TRBV6-5 and TRBJ2-7; TRBD1 aligns across 9 bases. The CDR3 totals 14 residues. V was clipped by 7 bases and J by 6 bases; unmatched bases: 10. CDR1 and CDR2 (germline): MNHEY, SVGAGI. The CDR3 is CASKTWDREFEQYF. CDR3 nucleotides: TGTGCCAGCAAGACATGGGACAGGGAGTTCGAGCAGTACTTC.

The chain uses TRBV30 and TRBJ2-2; D not certain. The germline gives CDR1 GTSNPN, CDR2 SVGIG (reference sequence). V lost 0 bases and J lost 5, with 7 bases in between. The CDR3 is 13 residues long. In nucleotides, the CDR3 is TGTGCCTGGAGTGTACTGATTACCGGGGAGCTGTTTTTT. Translation gives CAWSVLITGELFF.

The rearrangement joins TRBV7-9 to TRBJ1-1, with 11 bases fitting TRBD1. Germline V gene data show CDR1 as SEHNR and CDR2 as FQNEAQ (reference sequence). This CDR3 is built from 18 residues. The V gene end was trimmed by 1 base and the J gene end by 1 base; junction bases not matched to a gene: 8. Written as DNA, the CDR3 is TGTGCCAGCAGCTTAGTAAAGGCCGGGACAGGGGGGAACACTGAAGCTTTCTTT. Translated, it gives CASSLVKAGTGGNTEAFF. The full variable domain, in which reference TRBV7-9 and TRBJ1-1 provide the parts outside the CDR3, is DTGVSQNPRHKITKRGQNVTFRCDPISEHNRLYWYRQTLGQGPEFLTYFQNEAQLEKSRLLSDRFSAERPKGSFSTLEIQRTEQGDSAMYLCASSLVKAGTGGNTEAFFGQGTRLTVV.

The chain uses TRBV5-1 and TRBJ1-1; TRBD1 matches 12 bases. Germline assignment: CDR1 SGHRS and CDR2 YFSETQ. J gave up 5 bases and V 7 bases, and 6 bases lay outside the gene matches. The length of the CDR3 is 14 residues. This CDR3 reads CASGPGQGATEAFF. The DNA for the CDR3 is TGCGCCAGCGGACCGGGACAGGGGGCAACTGAAGCTTTCTTT.

A few counts support this clone. The chain couples TRBV7-3 to TRBJ2-1; maybe TRBD2 (5 bases). V was shortened by 5 bases and J by 10 bases, with 12 bases between the two germline ends. This CDR3 region has 12 residues. Germline loops: CDR1 SGHTA, CDR2 FQGTGA. The CDR3 loop reads CASSPKLGEQFF. The DNA for the CDR3 is TGTGCCAGCAGCCCCAAACTAGGGGAGCAGTTCTTC.

In DNA, the CDR3 is TGTGCCTGGAAAAGGAGGCTCCAAGCTTTCTTT. Translated, it gives CAWKRRLQAFF. This chain connects TRBV30 to TRBJ1-1, with D unresolved. The CDR3 has 11 residues. CDR1 and CDR2 from the germline V gene are GTSNPN and SVGIG (reference sequence). Trimming removed 4 bases from V and 9 bases from J, with 12 bases in between.

The rearrangement uses TRBV11-2 and TRBJ1-3, with 9 positions matching TRBD1. The CDR3 totals 16 residues. J gave up 3 bases and V 2 bases, and 5 bases lay outside the gene matches. Germline values: CDR1 SGHAT, CDR2 FQNNGV. In nucleotides, the CDR3 is TGTGCCAGCAGCTTAAGAGACAGGGGGAGTGGAAACACCATATATTTT. Protein: CASSLRDRGSGNTIYF.

The chain joins TRBV4-1 to TRBJ2-7; TRBD1 is a possible D gene (6 bases). This CDR3 region has 16 residues. Trimming cost V 0 bases and J 4 bases, with 16 bases left between them. Germline CDR1 and CDR2: MGHRA and YSYEKL. The CDR3 is CASSQERAGRGYEQYF. CDR3 nucleotides: TGCGCCAGCAGCCAAGAACGAGCCGGCAGGGGATACGAGCAGTACTTC.

V gene TRBV7-2 combines with J gene TRBJ2-7; D uncertain. The V end lost 3 bases, the J end lost 2 bases, and 5 bases lay between the germline ends. Germline CDR1 reads SGHTA; CDR2 reads FQGNSA. This CDR3 spans 12 amino acids. The CDR3 spells CASSLATYEQYF. CDR3 bases: TGTGCCAGCAGCTTGGCCACCTACGAGCAGTACTTC.